This T cell receptor (beta chain) was identified in a study of PD-L1 blockade in urothelial cancer. Looking at the study overall: The median number of T cells present in blood samples was roughly 140,000.

This table comes from immunoSEQ multiplex PCR, and its TCRdb copy is limited to in-frame clones, with some not included. This sample has some 25,000 clones; roughly 83% occur once, and the top ten carry 8% to 10%. V was clipped by 8 bases and J by 1 base, with 3 bases between them. This CDR3 is built from 12 residues. Germline loops: CDR1 MNHEY, CDR2 SVGAGI. Worth noting for this clone: Its antigen is as yet unknown.

Findings of the study overall: Clonality of blood TCR below the median before treatment predicted better survival.

The sequencing used PBMCs, collected around atezolizumab (anti-PD-L1) treatment. The chain combines TRBV6-5 with TRBJ2-6; D uncertain. The TCR sequence derives from a man between 65 and 80 years old with urothelial cancer. The DNA for the CDR3 is TGTGCCAGCCATTCTGGGGCCAACGTCCTGACTTTC. It translates to CASHSGANVLTF.